Shown below are 14 T cell receptor beta chains from a single sample sequenced in a study of sequential checkpoint blockade in melanoma. Documented treatment: randomized to nivolumab then ipilimumab (arm A) or the reverse (arm B). Clones were read by immunoSEQ multiplex PCR, and TCRdb kept only the in-frame ones, dropping some. Of around 13,000 clones listed, roughly 69% are singletons. This specimen was CD8+ T cells sorted from blood (inferred from file names), taken from a patient given nivolumab and ipilimumab in sequence. The receptors here all came from a human donor with melanoma.

This clone showed up just a few times. V usage is TRBV19 and J usage is TRBJ2-7, with 7 nucleotides matching TRBD1. Germline loops: CDR1 LNHDA, CDR2 SQIVND (reference sequence). V lost 6 bases to trimming and J lost 2 bases; unmatched junction nucleotides: 7. The CDR3 covers 14 residues. The CDR3: CASRLTGNAYEQYF. The CDR3 DNA reads as TGTGCCAGTAGATTGACAGGGAACGCCTACGAGCAGTACTTC.

The CDR3 reads CASSLVGQGAYEQYF. In DNA, the CDR3 is TGTGCCAGCAGCTTAGTGGGACAGGGGGCCTACGAGCAGTACTTC. The chain uses TRBV7-9 and TRBJ2-7; 11 bases line up with TRBD1. Looked up from germline, CDR1 is SEHNR and CDR2 is FQNEAQ (reference sequence). This CDR3 has 15 residues. Trimming took 1 base from V and 2 from J; bases not matched to a gene: 1. The full variable domain, rest sourced from reference TRBV7-9 and TRBJ2-7, is DTGVSQNPRHKITKRGQNVTFRCDPISEHNRLYWYRQTLGQGPEFLTYFQNEAQLEKSRLLSDRFSAERPKGSFSTLEIQRTEQGDSAMYLCASSLVGQGAYEQYFGPGTRLTVT.

The J gene is TRBJ2-5, the V gene TRBV7-6; 10 nucleotides match TRBD2. Per germline, CDR1 SGHVS and CDR2 FNYEAQ. The CDR3 is 15 residues long. J was trimmed by 2 bases and V by 5 bases; bases with no gene match: 5. CDR3 in amino acids: CASSAELAGQETQYF. CDR3 in DNA: TGTGCCAGCAGCGCGGAACTAGCGGGACAAGAGACCCAGTACTTC.

The chain has TRBV5-5 and TRBJ1-6; the D is unclear. Germline values: CDR1 SGHKS, CDR2 YYEKEE (reference sequence). The CDR3 is 16 amino acids. The germline V and J ends were trimmed by 0 bases and 0 bases, with 7 bases remaining between them. As DNA, the CDR3 is TGTGCCAGCAGCTTGGAAAGGAGCTCCTATAATTCACCCCTCCACTTT. Its protein is CASSLERSSYNSPLHF.

To note about this clone: A read error may produce the germline difference seen at one junction end. The J gene is TRBJ1-2, the V gene TRBV5-5, with 8 bases aligning to TRBD1. Germline-derived CDR1 and CDR2 are SGHKS and YYEKEE (reference sequence). This CDR3 is 11 amino acids long. CDR3 DNA sequence: TGTGCCAGCAGCTTGGCAGGGGGCTTCACCTTC. Translation: CASSLAGGFTF.

A single count supports this clone. The chain is built from TRBV9 and TRBJ2-7, with 7 nucleotides matching TRBD1. The CDR3 extends over 14 amino acids. The germline CDR1 and CDR2 sequences are SGDLS and YYNGEE. The V segment lost 4 bases and the J segment 7 bases; nucleotides outside the gene matches: 11. CDR3 amino acids: CASSITGASWEQYF. The CDR3 DNA reads as TGTGCCAGCAGCATCACAGGGGCCTCATGGGAGCAGTACTTC.

This chain uses TRBV5-1 with TRBJ1-1; TRBD1 aligns across 11 bases. The trim removed 0 bases at V and 1 base at J, leaving 2 bases unmatched. The germline CDR1 and CDR2 sequences are SGHRS and YFSETQ. The CDR3 covers 16 residues. CDR3 in amino acids: CASSLGTGGWNTEAFF. The CDR3 DNA is TGCGCCAGCAGCTTGGGGACAGGGGGCTGGAACACTGAAGCTTTCTTT.

The chain links TRBV28 to TRBJ2-5; 9 positions match TRBD2. This CDR3 has 12 residues. V was clipped by 5 bases and J by 9 bases; unmatched bases: 4. Germline CDR1 reads MDHEN; CDR2 reads SYDVKM. The CDR3 DNA follows: TGTGCCAGCAGTGGGACTAGCTTGGCCCAGTACTTC. Translation gives CASSGTSLAQYF.

The chain carries TRBV7-9 and TRBJ2-7; TRBD2 agrees at 12 bases. With 3 bases clipped from V and 0 bases from J, the junction kept 3 bases outside the gene matches. The CDR3 extends over 16 amino acids. CDR1 is SEHNR and CDR2 is FQNEAQ in the germline V gene (reference sequence). CDR3 in amino acids: CASSFGTSGYSYEQYF. The CDR3 DNA sequence: TGTGCCAGCAGCTTCGGGACTAGCGGGTACTCCTACGAGCAGTACTTC. Filled out from reference TRBV7-9 and TRBJ2-7, the complete variable domain reads DTGVSQNPRHKITKRGQNVTFRCDPISEHNRLYWYRQTLGQGPEFLTYFQNEAQLEKSRLLSDRFSAERPKGSFSTLEIQRTEQGDSAMYLCASSFGTSGYSYEQYFGPGTRLTVT.

J is TRBJ2-7 and V is TRBV6-1; D not certain. Germline lookup yields CDR1 MNHNS and CDR2 SASEGT. V was trimmed by 3 bases and J by 0 bases, leaving 15 bases between them. The CDR3 is 16 amino acids. CDR3 DNA: TGTGCCAGCAGTGAGAGCCAAGGAGTCCACTCCTACGAGCAGTACTTC. This codes for CASSESQGVHSYEQYF.

The chain joins TRBV7-2 to TRBJ1-2, with D perhaps TRBD1 (6 bases). The V end lost 5 bases, the J end lost 8 bases, and 18 bases lay between the germline ends. CDR1 SGHTA and CDR2 FQGNSA come from the germline V gene. The CDR3 has 14 amino acids. This chain's CDR3 is CASSLRLGAEGYTF. In nucleotides, the CDR3 is TGTGCCAGCAGCCTTAGATTGGGGGCAGAGGGCTACACCTTC. Using reference TRBV7-2 and TRBJ1-2 for the parts outside the CDR3, the full variable domain is GAGVSQSPSNKVTEKGKDVELRCDPISGHTALYWYRQSLGQGLEFLIYFQGNSAPDKSGLPSDRFSAERTGGSVSTLTIQRTQQEDSAVYLCASSLRLGAEGYTFGSGTRLTVV.

This clone showed up just once. The genes are TRBV12-5 and TRBJ2-3; the match to TRBD1 covers 10 bases. Germline CDR1 LGHNT, CDR2 FRNRAP. With V trimmed by 6 bases and J by 5 bases, 8 bases remained unmatched. This CDR3 contains 15 residues. CDR3 sequence reads: CASGAGQGTRDTQYF. CDR3 bases: TGTGCTAGTGGAGCGGGACAGGGGACGAGAGATACGCAGTATTTT.

This clone has just a few counts. The chain uses TRBV27 and TRBJ2-1; tentative D call: TRBD1 (7 bases). Between the trimmed V and J ends, which lost 3 bases and 4 bases, there was a span of 13 bases. The germline gives CDR1 MNHEY, CDR2 SMNVEV (reference sequence). The CDR3 has 15 amino acids. This CDR3 reads CASSFEQGTYNEQFF. CDR3 DNA: TGTGCCAGCAGTTTCGAACAGGGGACTTACAATGAGCAGTTCTTC.

The genes are TRBV19 and TRBJ2-7; TRBD2 might be the D (5 bases). V was clipped by 3 bases and J by 3 bases, with 9 bases between them. The CDR3 extends over 13 amino acids. CDR1 LNHDA and CDR2 SQIVND come from the germline V gene (reference sequence). The CDR3 nucleotides are TGTGCCAGTAGTATGGCAGAGGGCTACGAGCAGTACTTC. It codes for CASSMAEGYEQYF.